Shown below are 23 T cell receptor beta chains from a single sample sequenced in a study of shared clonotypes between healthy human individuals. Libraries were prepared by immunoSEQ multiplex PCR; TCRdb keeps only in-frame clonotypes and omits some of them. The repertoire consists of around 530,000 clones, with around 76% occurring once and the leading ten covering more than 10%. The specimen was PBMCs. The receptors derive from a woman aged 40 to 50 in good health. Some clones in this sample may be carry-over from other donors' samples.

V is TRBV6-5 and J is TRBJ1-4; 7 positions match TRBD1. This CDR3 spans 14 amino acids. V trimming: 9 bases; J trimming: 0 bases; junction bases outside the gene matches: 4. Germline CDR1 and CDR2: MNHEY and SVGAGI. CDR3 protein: CASKQGTTNEKLFF. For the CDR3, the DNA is TGTGCCAGTAAACAGGGGACAACTAATGAAAAACTGTTTTTT.

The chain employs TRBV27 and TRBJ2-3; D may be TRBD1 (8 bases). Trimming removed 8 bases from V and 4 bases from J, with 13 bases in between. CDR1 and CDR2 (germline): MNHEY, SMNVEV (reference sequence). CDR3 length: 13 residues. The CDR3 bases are TGTGCCAGCCGACAGGGGAGGGCAGATACGCAGTATTTT. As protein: CASRQGRADTQYF.

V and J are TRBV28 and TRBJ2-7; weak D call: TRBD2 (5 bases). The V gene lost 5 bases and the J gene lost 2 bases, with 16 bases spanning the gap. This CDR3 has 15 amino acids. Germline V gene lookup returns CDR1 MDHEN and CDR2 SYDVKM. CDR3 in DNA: TGTGCCAGCAGTCTCCTCCCACTAGTTACCTACGAGCAGTACTTC. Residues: CASSLLPLVTYEQYF.

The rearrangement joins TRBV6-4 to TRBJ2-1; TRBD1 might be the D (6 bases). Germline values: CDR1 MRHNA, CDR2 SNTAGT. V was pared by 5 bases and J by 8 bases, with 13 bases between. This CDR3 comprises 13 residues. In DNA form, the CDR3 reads TGTGCCAGCAGTAAAACAGGGTTGGATGAGCAGTTCTTC. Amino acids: CASSKTGLDEQFF.

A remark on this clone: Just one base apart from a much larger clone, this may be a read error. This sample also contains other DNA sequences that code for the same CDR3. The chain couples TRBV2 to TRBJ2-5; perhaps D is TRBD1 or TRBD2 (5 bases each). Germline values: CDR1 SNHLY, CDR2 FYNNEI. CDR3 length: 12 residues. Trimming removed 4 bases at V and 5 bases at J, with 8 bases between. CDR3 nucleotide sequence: TGTGCCAGCAGTGTTGGGGGTGAGACCCAGTACTTC. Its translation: CASSVGGETQYF.

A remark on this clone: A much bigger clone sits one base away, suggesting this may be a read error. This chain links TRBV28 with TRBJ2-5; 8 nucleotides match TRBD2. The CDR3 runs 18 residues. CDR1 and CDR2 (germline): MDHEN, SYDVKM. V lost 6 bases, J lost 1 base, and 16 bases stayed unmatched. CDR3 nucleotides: TGTGCCAGCAGCCCGGGACTAGTGGGAGCTTCAGCCCAAGAGACCCAGTACTTC. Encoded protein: CASSPGLVGASAQETQYF.

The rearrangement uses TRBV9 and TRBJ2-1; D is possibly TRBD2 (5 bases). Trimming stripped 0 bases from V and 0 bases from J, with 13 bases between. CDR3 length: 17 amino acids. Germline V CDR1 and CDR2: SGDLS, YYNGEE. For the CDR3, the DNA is TGTGCCAGCAGCGTAGGAGGTGGTGAGGGCTCCTACAATGAGCAGTTCTTC. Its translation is CASSVGGGEGSYNEQFF.

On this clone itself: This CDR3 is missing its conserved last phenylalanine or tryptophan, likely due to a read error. The CDR3 nucleotides are TGTGCCAGCTCACCAACCCCAGGGGCAGGAGGCTACACCTCC. The encoded protein is CASSPTPGAGGYTS. The chain uses TRBV18 and TRBJ1-2; D may be TRBD1 (6 bases). The CDR3 extends over 14 amino acids. V shed 2 bases and J shed 8 bases, with 15 bases lying between them. Germline V gene lookup returns CDR1 KGHSH and CDR2 LQKENI.

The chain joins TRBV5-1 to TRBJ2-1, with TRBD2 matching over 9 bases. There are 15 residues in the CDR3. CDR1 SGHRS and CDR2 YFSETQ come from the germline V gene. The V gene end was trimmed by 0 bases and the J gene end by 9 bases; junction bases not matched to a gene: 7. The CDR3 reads CASSLALAGEGEQFF. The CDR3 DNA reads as TGCGCCAGCAGCTTGGCATTAGCGGGAGAGGGTGAGCAGTTCTTC.

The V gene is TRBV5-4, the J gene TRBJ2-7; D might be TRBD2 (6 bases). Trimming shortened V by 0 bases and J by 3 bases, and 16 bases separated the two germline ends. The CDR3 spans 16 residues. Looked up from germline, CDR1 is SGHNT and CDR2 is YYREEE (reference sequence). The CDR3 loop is CASSLAGGLTNYEQYF. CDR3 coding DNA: TGTGCCAGCAGCTTGGCCGGTGGACTAACGAACTACGAGCAGTACTTC.

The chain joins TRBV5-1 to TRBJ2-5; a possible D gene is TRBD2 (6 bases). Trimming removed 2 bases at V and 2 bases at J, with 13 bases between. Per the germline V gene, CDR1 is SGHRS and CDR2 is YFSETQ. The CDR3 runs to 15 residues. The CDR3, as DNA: TGCGCCAGCAGCTTTTCGGCGGGGACGCAAGAGACCCAGTACTTC. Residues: CASSFSAGTQETQYF.

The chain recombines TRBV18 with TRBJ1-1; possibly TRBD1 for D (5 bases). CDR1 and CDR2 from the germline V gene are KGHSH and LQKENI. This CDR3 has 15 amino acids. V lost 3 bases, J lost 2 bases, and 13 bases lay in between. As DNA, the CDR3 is TGTGCCAGCTCACCCCGGGACGCAAAAAACACTGAAGCTTTCTTT. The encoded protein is CASSPRDAKNTEAFF.

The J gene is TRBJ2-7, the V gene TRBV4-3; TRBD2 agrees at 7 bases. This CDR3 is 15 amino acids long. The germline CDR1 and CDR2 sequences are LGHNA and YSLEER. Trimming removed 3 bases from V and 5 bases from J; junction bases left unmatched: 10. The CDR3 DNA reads TGCGCCAGCAGCCAGGGACTACCGATTCTCGACGAGCAGTACTTC. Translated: CASSQGLPILDEQYF.

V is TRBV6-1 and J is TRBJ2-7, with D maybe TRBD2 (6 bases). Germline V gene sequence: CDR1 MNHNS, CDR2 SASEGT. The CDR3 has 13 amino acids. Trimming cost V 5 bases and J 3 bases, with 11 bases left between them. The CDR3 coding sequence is TGTGCCAGCAGTAGAAGCGGGTACTACGAGCAGTACTTC. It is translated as CASSRSGYYEQYF.

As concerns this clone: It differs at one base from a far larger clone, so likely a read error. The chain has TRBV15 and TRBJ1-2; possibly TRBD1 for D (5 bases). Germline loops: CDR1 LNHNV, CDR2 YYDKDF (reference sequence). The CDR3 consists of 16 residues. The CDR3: CATSREGVTTNYGYAF. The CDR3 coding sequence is TGTGCCACCAGCAGAGAAGGGGTGACAACTAACTATGGCTACGCCTTC. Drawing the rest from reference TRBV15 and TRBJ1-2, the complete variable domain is DAMVIQNPRYQVTQFGKPVTLSCSQTLNHNVMYWYQQKSSQAPKLLFHYYDKDFNNEADTPDNFQSRRPNTSFCFLDIRSPGLGDTAMYLCATSREGVTTNYGYAFGSGTRLTVV.

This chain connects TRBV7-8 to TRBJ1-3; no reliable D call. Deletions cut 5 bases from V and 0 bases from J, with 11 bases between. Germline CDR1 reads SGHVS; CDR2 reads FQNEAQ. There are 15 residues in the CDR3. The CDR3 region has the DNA TGTGCCAGCAGCCCCCGTGCAGCCTCTGGAAACACCATATATTTT. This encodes CASSPRAASGNTIYF.

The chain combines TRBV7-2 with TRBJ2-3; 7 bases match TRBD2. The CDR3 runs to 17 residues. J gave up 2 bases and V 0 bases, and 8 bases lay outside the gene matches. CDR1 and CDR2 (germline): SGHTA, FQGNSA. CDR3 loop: CASSLARGGSFTDTQYF. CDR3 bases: TGTGCCAGCAGCTTAGCGCGGGGCGGGAGTTTCACAGATACGCAGTATTTT. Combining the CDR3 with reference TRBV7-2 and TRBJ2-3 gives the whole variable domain GAGVSQSPSNKVTEKGKDVELRCDPISGHTALYWYRQSLGQGLEFLIYFQGNSAPDKSGLPSDRFSAERTGGSVSTLTIQRTQQEDSAVYLCASSLARGGSFTDTQYFGPGTRLTVL.

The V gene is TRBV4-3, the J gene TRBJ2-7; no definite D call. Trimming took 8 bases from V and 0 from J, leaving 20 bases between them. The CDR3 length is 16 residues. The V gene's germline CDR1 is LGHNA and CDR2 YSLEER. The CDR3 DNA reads TGCGCCAGCGGCTTTCCGAGTCCCGAAAGCTCCTACGAGCAGTACTTC. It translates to CASGFPSPESSYEQYF.

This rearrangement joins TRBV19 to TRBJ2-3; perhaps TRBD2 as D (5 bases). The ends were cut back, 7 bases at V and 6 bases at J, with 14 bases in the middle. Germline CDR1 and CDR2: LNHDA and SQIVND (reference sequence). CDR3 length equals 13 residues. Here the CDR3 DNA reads TGTGCCAGTACCAAAATAGGAGGCGATACGCAGTATTTT. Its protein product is CASTKIGGDTQYF.

CDR3 nucleotides: TGTGCCAGCAGCGCGGACTACAGCACAGATACGCAGTATTTT. This gives the protein CASSADYSTDTQYF. The chain combines TRBV5-4 with TRBJ2-3, with D possibly TRBD2 on 6 matching bases. The CDR3 totals 14 residues. V lost 4 bases to trimming and J lost 0 bases, with 9 bases between them. Germline V gives CDR1 SGHNT, CDR2 YYREEE (reference sequence). The full variable domain, its missing parts supplied by reference TRBV5-4 and TRBJ2-3, is ETGVTQSPTHLIKTRGQQVTLRCSSQSGHNTVSWYQQALGQGPQFIFQYYREEENGRGNFPPRFSGLQFPNYSSELNVNALELDDSALYLCASSADYSTDTQYFGPGTRLTVL.

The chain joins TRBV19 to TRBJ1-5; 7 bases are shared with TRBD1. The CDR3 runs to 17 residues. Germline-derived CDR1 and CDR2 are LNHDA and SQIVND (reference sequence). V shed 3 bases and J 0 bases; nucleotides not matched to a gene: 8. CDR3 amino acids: CASSIRFGTDSNQPQHF. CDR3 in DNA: TGTGCCAGTAGTATTCGGTTCGGGACAGATAGCAATCAGCCCCAGCATTTT. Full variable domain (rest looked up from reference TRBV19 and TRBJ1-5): DGGITQSPKYLFRKEGQNVTLSCEQNLNHDAMYWYRQDPGQGLRLIYYSQIVNDFQKGDIAEGYSVSREKKESFPLTVTSAQKNPTAFYLCASSIRFGTDSNQPQHFGDGTRLSIL.

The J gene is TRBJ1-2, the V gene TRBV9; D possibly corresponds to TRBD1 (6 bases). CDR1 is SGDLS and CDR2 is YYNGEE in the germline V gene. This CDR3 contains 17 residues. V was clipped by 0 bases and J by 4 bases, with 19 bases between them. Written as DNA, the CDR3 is TGTGCCAGCAGCGTAGCCGAAGGGGGGGCCCAGGGCTATGGCTACACCTTC. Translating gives CASSVAEGGAQGYGYTF.

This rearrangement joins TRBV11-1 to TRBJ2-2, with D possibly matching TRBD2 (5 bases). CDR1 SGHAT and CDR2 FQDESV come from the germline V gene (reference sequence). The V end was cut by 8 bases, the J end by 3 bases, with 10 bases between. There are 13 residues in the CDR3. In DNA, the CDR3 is TGTGCCAGCGGGCTAGCCCACACCGGGGAGCTGTTTTTT. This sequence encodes CASGLAHTGELFF.